These 19 T cell receptor beta chains were sequenced from one sample in a study of cytomegalovirus exposure and HLA in healthy donors. PCR amplification relied on 60 Vbeta primers (plus 13 Jbeta primers). The data were produced by immunoSEQ multiplex PCR, yet TCRdb's version contains in-frame clones alone and is incomplete. The data contain 150,000 to 200,000 clones, almost 80% of them seen just once; the ten biggest clones take up more than 12%. Specimen: PBMCs. These TCRs come from a middle-aged man in good health and CMV-seropositive.

The chain employs TRBV2 and TRBJ2-1; D is ambiguous. Trimming pared 7 bases from V and 0 bases from J, leaving 10 bases between. The CDR3 has 14 residues. Per germline, CDR1 SNHLY and CDR2 FYNNEI. The CDR3 is CASIPFRSYNEQFF. The DNA for the CDR3 is TGTGCCAGCATCCCTTTCCGCTCCTACAATGAGCAGTTCTTC.

V is TRBV18 and J is TRBJ1-2; D is possibly TRBD1 (5 bases). This CDR3 has 12 residues. V lost 3 bases and J lost 8, with 10 bases in between. Germline CDR1 is KGHSH and CDR2 is LQKENI. The chain's CDR3 is CASSPQGEGYTF. DNA for the CDR3: TGTGCCAGCTCACCCCAGGGCGAGGGCTACACCTTC.

The rearrangement links TRBV2 to TRBJ2-1; D ambiguous. Germline CDR1 and CDR2: SNHLY and FYNNEI. With 2 bases removed from V and 10 bases from J, the gap between germline ends came to 18 bases. This CDR3 has 15 amino acids. Written as DNA, the CDR3 is TGTGCCAGCAGTGAACAGGTGGTCCCACTCTCGGAGCAGTTCTTC. Amino acid sequence: CASSEQVVPLSEQFF.

This clone occurred once. The chain combines TRBV7-4 with TRBJ2-5; 9 nucleotides match TRBD2. Trimming at V came to 4 bases and at J to 4 bases, leaving 7 bases not matched to a gene. Germline loops: CDR1 SGHVT, CDR2 SQSDAQ. The CDR3 runs to 15 residues. CDR3 sequence: CASSSVAGVRETQYF. CDR3 bases: TGTGCCAGCAGCTCAGTAGCGGGGGTAAGAGAGACCCAGTACTTC.

The V call is TRBV6-1, the J call TRBJ2-1; D possibly corresponds to TRBD1 (6 bases). The CDR3 totals 14 residues. Germline values: CDR1 MNHNS, CDR2 SASEGT. V dropped 6 bases and J dropped 6 bases, with 15 bases sitting between them. In DNA form, the CDR3 reads TGTGCCAGCAGCCGAAGGGCAGGGGCCAATGAGCAGTTCTTC. Translating it yields CASSRRAGANEQFF.

This chain uses TRBV18 with TRBJ1-5; D remains unclear. The CDR3 has 14 amino acids. CDR1 is KGHSH and CDR2 is LQKENI in the germline V gene. V lost 6 bases and J 9 bases, leaving 18 bases between the germline ends. The CDR3 protein is CASSFNREVLPQHF. Written as DNA, the CDR3 is TGTGCCAGCTCGTTCAACCGGGAGGTCCTGCCCCAGCATTTT.

The rearrangement uses TRBV27 and TRBJ1-1; D uncertain. This CDR3 has 13 residues. Germline loops: CDR1 MNHEY, CDR2 SMNVEV (reference sequence). Trimming took 2 bases from V and 1 from J, leaving 5 bases between them. CDR3 sequence reads: CASSLGGNTEAFF. As DNA, the CDR3 is TGTGCCAGCAGTTTAGGAGGGAACACTGAAGCTTTCTTT.

In DNA form, the CDR3 reads TGTGCCAGCAGCCCCGCCCCCGGGACAGGGAGTGGCTACACCTTC. Translation gives CASSPAPGTGSGYTF. V is TRBV7-3 and J is TRBJ1-2, with TRBD1 matching over 9 bases. Germline V gene sequence: CDR1 SGHTA, CDR2 FQGTGA. The CDR3 loop spans 15 amino acids. J gave up 7 bases and V 5 bases, and 11 bases lay outside the gene matches. The full variable domain, with the rest looked up from reference TRBV7-3 and TRBJ1-2, is GAGVSQTPSNKVTEKGKYVELRCDPISGHTALYWYRQSLGQGPEFLIYFQGTGAADDSGLPNDRFFAVRPEGSVSTLKIQRTERGDSAVYLCASSPAPGTGSGYTFGSGTRLTVV.

The chain links TRBV6-6 to TRBJ1-5, with 9 nucleotides matching TRBD1. Germline loops: CDR1 MNHNY, CDR2 SVGAGI (reference sequence). CDR3 size: 15 residues. The V and J ends lost 6 bases and 1 base, in that order; junction bases with no gene match: 4. As DNA, the CDR3 is TGTGCCAGCAGAGACAGGGGGGACAGCAATCAGCCCCAGCATTTT. Translating gives CASRDRGDSNQPQHF.

CDR3 region: CASSMRPTSVRRDTQYF. The DNA for the CDR3 is TGTGCCAGCAGTATGCGACCGACTAGCGTGAGGAGAGATACGCAGTATTTT. This rearrangement joins TRBV27 to TRBJ2-3, with 8 bases that match TRBD2. In germline, CDR1 is MNHEY, CDR2 SMNVEV (reference sequence). Unmatched junction bases numbered 15, after V lost 5 bases and J lost 5 bases. The CDR3 is 17 amino acids.

The rearrangement uses TRBV4-2 and TRBJ2-7; the match to TRBD2 covers 7 bases. The CDR3 runs 13 residues. Germline CDR1 LGHNA, CDR2 YNFKEQ. Trimming took 1 base from V and 6 from J; bases not matched to a gene: 3. Here the CDR3 reads CASSQGRGVEQYF. In DNA, the CDR3 is TGTGCCAGCAGCCAAGGTCGGGGGGTCGAGCAGTACTTC.

This clone has a single count. The chain has TRBV6-1 and TRBJ2-7; 10 bases align to TRBD1. Trimming took 3 bases from V and 4 from J; bases not matched to a gene: 12. The germline V gene has CDR1 MNHNS and CDR2 SASEGT. The CDR3 has 17 residues. This CDR3 is CASSEGGDRGILYEQYV. CDR3 in DNA: TGTGCCAGCAGTGAGGGAGGGGACAGGGGAATTTTATACGAGCAGTACGTC.

The genes are TRBV5-6 and TRBJ1-4, with D possibly TRBD1 on 6 matching bases. Per germline, CDR1 SGHDT and CDR2 YYEEEE. The germline V and J ends were trimmed by 3 bases and 3 bases, with 12 bases remaining between them. The CDR3 has 15 residues. Written as DNA, the CDR3 is TGTGCCAGCAGCTGGGGCGGGGGCCCTAATGAAAAACTGTTTTTT. It is translated as CASSWGGGPNEKLFF.

V is TRBV6-5 and J is TRBJ2-7, with a weak D call TRBD1 (5 bases). CDR3 length: 13 residues. The V gene's germline CDR1 is MNHEY and CDR2 SVGAGI. V lost 5 bases, J lost 3 bases, and 11 bases lay in between. CDR3 DNA: TGTGCCAGCAGTCGACAGATAAGCTACGAGCAGTACGTC. Its protein is CASSRQISYEQYV.

The chain carries TRBV6-5 and TRBJ1-4, with D perhaps TRBD1 (6 bases). The CDR3 totals 14 residues. V dropped 6 bases and J dropped 8 bases, with 16 bases sitting between them. Germline assignment: CDR1 MNHEY and CDR2 SVGAGI. CDR3 sequence reads: CASRSLGAWEKLFF. In DNA, the CDR3 is TGTGCCAGCAGATCCTTGGGGGCGTGGGAAAAACTGTTTTTT.

The chain combines TRBV5-4 with TRBJ2-1, with D tentatively TRBD2 (5 bases). The CDR3 contains 17 residues. The ends were cut back, 4 bases at V and 1 base at J, with 18 bases in the middle. CDR1 is SGHNT, CDR2 YYREEE, per germline (reference sequence). The CDR3 DNA reads TGTGCCAGCAGCCCTTTAAGTCGGGGTATGTCCTACAATGAGCAGTTCTTC. Protein sequence: CASSPLSRGMSYNEQFF.

This clone was detected once. V gene TRBV5-8 combines with J gene TRBJ2-2, with D perhaps matching TRBD1 (5 bases). The CDR3 has 16 amino acids. CDR1 and CDR2 (germline): SGHTS, YDEGEE. Trimming pared 4 bases from V and 5 bases from J, leaving 18 bases between. The DNA of the CDR3 is TGTGCCAGCAGCCCGGCGGTAGGGGTGCGAACCGGGGAGCTGTTTTTT. Protein: CASSPAVGVRTGELFF.

This clone appeared once. The gene calls are TRBV5-6 and TRBJ2-2, with 9 bases identical to TRBD1. Per germline, CDR1 SGHDT and CDR2 YYEEEE. Trimming removed 4 bases from V and 5 bases from J; junction bases left unmatched: 6. The CDR3 totals 15 residues. This CDR3 is CASSLGTGPTGELFF. The CDR3 bases are TGTGCCAGCAGCCTCGGGACAGGGCCAACCGGGGAGCTGTTTTTT.

The V and J genes are TRBV6-5 and TRBJ2-7; D is ambiguous. V lost 5 bases and J 5 bases, leaving 19 bases between the germline ends. This CDR3 has 15 amino acids. The V gene's germline CDR1 is MNHEY and CDR2 SVGAGI. Written as DNA, the CDR3 is TGTGCCAGCAGTCCCCAAACGACTTGGCCCCACGAGCAGTACTTC. Encoded protein: CASSPQTTWPHEQYF.